These 2 T cell receptor beta chains originate from one sample sequenced in a study of PD-1 blockade in mismatch repair-deficient tumors. TCRdb's copy holds only in-frame clones and misses some; the assay was immunoSEQ multiplex PCR. Of tens of thousands of clones in the sample, roughly 75% were seen once. The material sequenced was peripheral blood, taken 4 weeks after starting pembrolizumab. The receptors were sampled from an adult with mismatch repair-deficient cancer.

The chain employs TRBV5-6 and TRBJ2-3; D uncertain. The germline V gene has CDR1 SGHDT and CDR2 YYEEEE. This CDR3 comprises 15 residues. The V end lost 4 bases, the J end lost 6 bases, and 18 bases lay between the germline ends. The chain's CDR3 is CASSRVLLNRDTQYF. The CDR3 nucleotides are TGTGCCAGCAGCCGGGTCTTATTGAATAGGGATACGCAGTATTTT.

This clone appeared a few times. The chain links TRBV7-8 to TRBJ2-2, with TRBD2 identical over 7 bases. The V gene's germline CDR1 is SGHVS and CDR2 FQNEAQ. This CDR3 contains 16 residues. Trimming took 2 bases from V and 0 from J; bases not matched to a gene: 3. CDR3 sequence: CASSLLAGANTGELFF. DNA for the CDR3: TGTGCCAGCAGCTTACTCGCGGGAGCGAACACCGGGGAGCTGTTTTTT. The whole variable domain, remainder taken from reference TRBV7-8 and TRBJ2-2, is GAGVSQSPRYKVAKRGQDVALRCDPISGHVSLFWYQQALGQGPEFLTYFQNEAQLDKSGLPSDRFFAERPEGSVSTLKIQRTQQEDSAVYLCASSLLAGANTGELFFGEGSRLTVL.